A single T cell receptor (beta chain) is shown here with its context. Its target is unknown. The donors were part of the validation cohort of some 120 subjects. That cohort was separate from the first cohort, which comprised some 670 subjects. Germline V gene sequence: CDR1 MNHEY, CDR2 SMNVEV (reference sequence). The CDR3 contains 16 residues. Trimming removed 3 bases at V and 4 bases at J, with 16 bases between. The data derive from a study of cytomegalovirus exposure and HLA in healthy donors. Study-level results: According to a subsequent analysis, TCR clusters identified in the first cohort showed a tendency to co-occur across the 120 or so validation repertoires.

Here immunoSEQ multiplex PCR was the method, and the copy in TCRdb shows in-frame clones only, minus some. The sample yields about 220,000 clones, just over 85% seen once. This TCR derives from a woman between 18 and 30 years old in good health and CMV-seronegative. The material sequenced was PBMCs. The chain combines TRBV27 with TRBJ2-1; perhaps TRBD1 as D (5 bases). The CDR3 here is CASSLNPGKWYNEQFF. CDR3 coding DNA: TGTGCCAGCAGTTTGAACCCAGGGAAATGGTACAATGAGCAGTTCTTC.